The 31 T cell receptor beta chains listed next were all sequenced from one sample in a study of T cells in Graves' hyperthyroidism and ophthalmopathy (dated by TCRdb to about 2019). The library was obtained by multiplex PCR. These reads were obtained on an Illumina HiSeq 2000. Amplification of TCR beta CDR3 regions was carried out from RNA transcripts. The TCR CDR3 was subjected to a first round of RT-PCR using the HTBI primer set and the Qiagen OneStep RT-PCR kit. TCRdb reworked the public reads: Q25 trimming with fastp, MiXCR clone assembly, productive beta chains retained. Entries are consolidated by CDR3 protein sequence, retaining the most common genes and DNA. The sample table records 200,000 to 300,000 distinct CDR3 sequences; roughly 17% of these occur just once. The ten largest clones represent 28% of the sample. Sequences were obtained from blood. These receptors were obtained from a young woman with Graves' ophthalmopathy.

CDR3: CASSLEQGLAGEEQFF. The CDR3 nucleotides read TGTGCCAGCAGCTTAGAACAGGGACTAGCGGGAGAGGAGCAGTTCTTC. The chain has TRBV11-2 and TRBJ2-1; 14 positions match TRBD2. This CDR3 spans 16 amino acids. The V and J ends lost 0 bases and 10 bases, in that order; junction bases with no gene match: 5. Per germline, CDR1 SGHAT and CDR2 FQNNGV. The entire variable domain, with the rest obtained from reference TRBV11-2 and TRBJ2-1, is as follows: EAGVAQSPRYKIIEKRQSVAFWCNPISGHATLYWYQQILGQGPKLLIQFQNNGVVDDSQLPKDRFSAERLKGVDSTLKIQPAKLEDSAVYLCASSLEQGLAGEEQFFGPGTRLTVL.

Many counts were recorded for this clonotype. V gene TRBV28 combines with J gene TRBJ2-3; 8 bases are shared with TRBD1. V was pared by 2 bases and J by 0 bases, with 7 bases of the junction left unmatched. Germline lookup yields CDR1 MDHEN and CDR2 SYDVKM. This CDR3 has 17 amino acids. The CDR3 DNA follows: TGTGCCAGCAGTTTAATCCAGGACAGGGTCAGCACAGATACGCAGTATTTT. Translating gives CASSLIQDRVSTDTQYF.

The gene calls are TRBV6-5 and TRBJ1-1; 9 bases agree with TRBD1. Per the germline V gene, CDR1 is MNHEY and CDR2 is SVGAGI. This CDR3 contains 15 residues. V shed 5 bases and J 0 bases; nucleotides not matched to a gene: 4. The CDR3 protein is CASSHRGPVNTEAFF. The CDR3 nucleotides are TGTGCCAGCAGTCACAGGGGGCCAGTGAACACTGAAGCTTTCTTT.

This clonotype was seen many times. The chain uses TRBV20-1 and TRBJ2-5, with D possibly TRBD1 on 5 matching bases. Germline V gene sequence: CDR1 DFQATT, CDR2 SNEGSKA (reference sequence). Trimming took off 6 bases at V and 3 bases at J, with 14 bases between the two ends. The CDR3 loop spans 13 amino acids. The CDR3 bases are TGCAGTGCCCCGAAAGGACACAAAGAGACCCAGTACTTC. It is translated as CSAPKGHKETQYF.

This clonotype was detected many times. The chain joins TRBV7-6 to TRBJ2-7; either TRBD1 or TRBD2 may fit D (5 bases each). V was pared by 3 bases and J by 3 bases, with 15 bases between. Per germline, CDR1 SGHVS and CDR2 FNYEAQ. The CDR3 loop spans 15 amino acids. In DNA form, the CDR3 reads TGTGCCAGCAGCTTGTCCGGGGCTGGGGGCTACGAGCAGTACTTC. It is translated as CASSLSGAGGYEQYF.

The table lists this clonotype with many counts. The chain couples TRBV7-3 to TRBJ2-2; D may be TRBD2 (6 bases). The CDR3 length is 16 residues. In germline, CDR1 is SGHTA, CDR2 FQGTGA. V gave up 5 bases and J gave up 2 bases, with 15 bases separating them. DNA of the CDR3: TGTGCCAGCAGCCGTTCCGGGGGATTAAACACCGGGGAGCTGTTTTTT. It specifies CASSRSGGLNTGELFF.

This clonotype was counted at least ten times. V and J are TRBV12-3 or TRBV12-4 and TRBJ2-2; a weak D match, TRBD1 (5 bases). The CDR3 length is 16 residues. V gave up 4 bases and J gave up 4 bases, with 16 bases separating them. In DNA, the CDR3 is TGTGCCAGCAGTTCTAGGGGCCCCCCTATCACCGGGGAGCTGTTTTTT. Protein: CASSSRGPPITGELFF.

This clonotype came up many times. V usage is TRBV20-1 and J usage is TRBJ2-7; D remains unclear. With 3 bases removed from V and 1 base from J, the gap between germline ends came to 7 bases. The CDR3 is 12 residues long. The V gene's germline CDR1 is DFQATT and CDR2 SNEGSKA (reference sequence). The CDR3 spells CSASDLSYEQYF. The CDR3, as DNA: TGCAGTGCTAGTGACTTATCCTACGAGCAGTACTTC.

The chain carries TRBV30 and TRBJ2-7; 14 nucleotides line up with TRBD2. Germline V lookup: CDR1 GTSNPN, CDR2 SVGIG (reference sequence). Germline trimming cut 5 bases from V and 5 bases from J; bases unmatched to any gene: 2. This CDR3 has 13 residues. CDR3 loop: CAWRTSGRNEQYF. The CDR3 coding sequence is TGTGCCTGGCGGACTAGCGGGAGGAACGAGCAGTACTTC.

This rearrangement joins TRBV29-1 to TRBJ2-3; 9 bases fit TRBD2. V trimming: 6 bases; J trimming: 1 base; junction bases outside the gene matches: 11. The CDR3 contains 16 residues. CDR1 and CDR2 from the germline V gene are SQVTM and ANQGSEA. The CDR3 reads CSVAGGGGRGTDTQYF. CDR3 nucleotide sequence: TGCAGCGTAGCGGGAGGTGGCGGGAGAGGCACAGATACGCAGTATTTT.

Details on this clonotype: A much larger clone is a single base away; this may be a read error. V gene TRBV28 combines with J gene TRBJ1-4; no clear D. Germline V lookup: CDR1 MDHEN, CDR2 SYDVKM. CDR3 length: 13 residues. CDR3 loop: CASSTWTSEKLFF. In DNA form, the CDR3 reads TGTGCCAGCAGTACGTGGACTAGTGAAAAACTGTTTTTT.

V usage is TRBV9 and J usage is TRBJ1-3; D is uncertain. Germline V gives CDR1 SGDLS, CDR2 YYNGEE. The V and J ends lost 4 bases and 2 bases respectively, with 7 bases between them. The CDR3 runs 13 residues. The CDR3 nucleotides read TGTGCCAGCAGCCCCTCCCCTGGAAACACCATATATTTT. Protein product: CASSPSPGNTIYF.

This clonotype came up many times. The rearrangement links TRBV6-2 or TRBV6-3 to TRBJ2-7; 8 bases agree with TRBD2. CDR3 length: 14 amino acids. The V segment lost 7 bases and the J segment 2 bases; nucleotides outside the gene matches: 7. CDR1 and CDR2 (germline): MNHEY, SVGEGT. The CDR3 is CASTATSAAYEQYF. The CDR3, as DNA: TGTGCCAGCACCGCGACTAGCGCTGCCTACGAGCAGTACTTC.

This clonotype was seen repeatedly, ten times or more. This rearrangement joins TRBV11-3 to TRBJ1-1; D is perhaps TRBD1 (6 bases). The CDR3 is 12 amino acids. The germline gives CDR1 SGHNT, CDR2 YENEEA. V was pared by 3 bases and J by 4 bases, with 6 bases between. This chain's CDR3 is CASSFRGTEAFF. The CDR3 nucleotides read TGTGCCAGCAGCTTCAGGGGCACTGAAGCTTTCTTT.

The chain is built from TRBV25-1 and TRBJ2-2, with D maybe TRBD1 (5 bases). Germline V gives CDR1 MGHDK, CDR2 SYGVNS. This CDR3 spans 13 amino acids. V was clipped by 5 bases and J by 6 bases, with 10 bases between them. The DNA for the CDR3 is TGTGCCAGCAGTCCCAGGGTCCCCGGGGAGCTGTTTTTT. Translating gives CASSPRVPGELFF.

There are many counts of this clonotype. J is TRBJ1-1 and V is TRBV28; no clear D gene. Germline-derived CDR1 and CDR2 are MDHEN and SYDVKM. The germline V and J ends were trimmed by 8 bases and 1 base, with 5 bases remaining between them. CDR3 length equals 11 residues. The CDR3 coding sequence is TGTGCCAGCCGATCGAACACTGAAGCTTTCTTT. Its translation is CASRSNTEAFF.

This clonotype occurred many times. V is TRBV12-3 or TRBV12-4 and J is TRBJ1-2; no firm D call. The CDR3 has 14 amino acids. V lost 5 bases and J lost 6, with 16 bases in between. DNA for the CDR3: TGTGCCAGCAGTACTACGACCCGGGCCCATGGCTACACCTTC. Protein product: CASSTTTRAHGYTF.

At least ten counts were recorded for this clonotype. The V gene is TRBV6-2 or TRBV6-3, the J gene TRBJ2-7; 10 nucleotides line up with TRBD1. V was pared by 6 bases and J by 0 bases, with 8 bases of the junction left unmatched. The length of the CDR3 is 16 residues. Germline CDR1 reads MNHEY; CDR2 reads SVGEGT. CDR3 sequence: CASRQTGGAFSYEQYF. The CDR3 bases are TGTGCCAGCAGACAGACAGGGGGCGCGTTCTCCTACGAGCAGTACTTC.

This clonotype was picked up many times. The CDR3 sequence: CSASLDREVYGYTF. CDR3 coding DNA: TGCAGTGCTAGCCTGGACAGGGAAGTCTATGGCTACACCTTC. The chain uses TRBV20-1 and TRBJ1-2; 8 nucleotides match TRBD1. The CDR3 runs 14 residues. Trimming cost V 3 bases and J 4 bases; bases outside gene matches: 7. Per the germline V gene, CDR1 is DFQATT and CDR2 is SNEGSKA (reference sequence).

This clonotype turned up a few times. This sequence may be a read error, since a much larger clone differs from it by one base. The genes are TRBV29-1 and TRBJ2-5; D is perhaps TRBD1 (5 bases). The CDR3 consists of 12 residues. Germline V gene data show CDR1 as SQVTM and CDR2 as ANQGSEA. CDR3 nucleotides: TGCAGCGTCATGACAGACCAAGGGACCCAGTACTTC. This translates into CSVMTDQGTQYF.

This clonotype was seen repeatedly, ten times or more. The V and J genes are TRBV14 and TRBJ2-3, with D unclear. With 2 bases removed from V and 1 base from J, the gap between germline ends came to 7 bases. Per the germline V gene, CDR1 is SGHDN and CDR2 is FVKESK. CDR3 length: 14 residues. The CDR3 reads CASSQYLGTDTQYF. Here the CDR3 DNA reads TGTGCCAGCAGCCAATATTTGGGCACAGATACGCAGTATTTT. The full variable domain, with the rest looked up from reference TRBV14 and TRBJ2-3, is EAGVTQFPSHSVIEKGQTVTLRCDPISGHDNLYWYRRVMGKEIKFLLHFVKESKQDESGMPNNRFLAERTGGTYSTLKVQPAELEDSGVYFCASSQYLGTDTQYFGPGTRLTVL.

Many counts were recorded for this clonotype. The chain carries TRBV13 and TRBJ2-3; TRBD2 matches 11 bases. CDR3 length: 11 residues. CDR1 is PRHDT, CDR2 FYEKMQ, per germline (reference sequence). The CDR3, as DNA: TGTGCTAGCGGGAGGGGCGATACGCAGTATTTT. It translates to CASGRGDTQYF. The entire variable domain, with the rest obtained from reference TRBV13 and TRBJ2-3, is as follows: AAGVIQSPRHLIKEKRETATLKCYPIPRHDTVYWYQQGPGQDPQFLISFYEKMQSDKGSIPDRFSAQQFSDYHSELNMSSLELGDSALYFCASGRGDTQYFGPGTRLTVL.

This clonotype was found many times. The chain links TRBV29-1 to TRBJ1-1; D is ambiguous. The CDR3 spans 11 residues. V was shortened by 1 base and J by 0 bases, with 0 bases between the two germline ends. Germline V gene lookup returns CDR1 SQVTM and CDR2 ANQGSEA. CDR3: CSVEVNTEAFF. CDR3 nucleotides: TGCAGCGTTGAAGTGAACACTGAAGCTTTCTTT.

This clonotype has a count of ten or more. The gene calls are TRBV14 and TRBJ1-1; weak D call: TRBD1 (5 bases). The V end lost 0 bases, the J end lost 4 bases, and 18 bases lay between the germline ends. Germline lookup yields CDR1 SGHDN and CDR2 FVKESK. The CDR3 is 17 residues long. CDR3 residues: CASSQDRGVGLGTEAFF. CDR3 nucleotides: TGTGCCAGCAGCCAAGATAGAGGGGTAGGGCTAGGCACTGAAGCTTTCTTT.

This clonotype was counted ten times or more. The genes are TRBV25-1 and TRBJ1-2, with TRBD1 as a possible D gene (5 bases). The germline CDR1 and CDR2 sequences are MGHDK and SYGVNS. This CDR3 is 13 amino acids long. Trimming took 7 bases from V and 8 from J, leaving 17 bases between them. The CDR3 nucleotides read TGTGCCAGCACGGGGGGAGGGCGCGAAGGCTACACCTTC. Translation gives CASTGGGREGYTF.

Ten or more counts support this clonotype. An end of the junction differs from the germline gene, which may be a read error. This rearrangement joins TRBV7-7 to TRBJ2-5; 7 bases are a match to TRBD2. This CDR3 region has 15 residues. Germline assignment: CDR1 SSHAT and CDR2 FNYEAQ (reference sequence). The DNA of the CDR3 is TGTGCTAGCAGCTTAGGCGGGAGTAGAGGAGAGACCCAGTACTTC. Protein sequence: CASSLGGSRGETQYF.

With regard to this clonotype: Because it lacks the conserved phenylalanine or tryptophan at the end, this CDR3 is likely a read error. The CDR3 nucleotides are TGTGCCAGCAGCTTCCGGACTAGCGGGGAGTGGTACAATGAGCAGTTCGTC. This codes for CASSFRTSGEWYNEQFV. V usage is TRBV7-2 and J usage is TRBJ2-1; the match to TRBD2 covers 12 bases. The CDR3 totals 17 residues. Germline V gene lookup returns CDR1 SGHTA and CDR2 FQGNSA. V shed 3 bases and J 4 bases; nucleotides not matched to a gene: 7.

This clonotype was picked up many times. The J gene is TRBJ1-6, the V gene TRBV5-6, with a tentative D call TRBD1 (5 bases). With 4 bases removed from V and 6 bases from J, the gap between germline ends came to 14 bases. Germline CDR1 and CDR2: SGHDT and YYEEEE. The CDR3 is made up of 15 amino acids. CDR3: CASSLGGASNSPLHF. In nucleotides, the CDR3 is TGTGCCAGCAGCCTCGGCGGGGCCTCTAATTCACCCCTCCACTTT.

This clonotype was seen repeatedly, ten times or more. The chain is built from TRBV28 and TRBJ1-1; D remains ambiguous. The length of the CDR3 is 11 residues. V gave up 3 bases and J gave up 8 bases, with 7 bases separating them. Germline CDR1 MDHEN, CDR2 SYDVKM. The chain's CDR3 is CASSLREEAFF. CDR3 DNA: TGTGCCAGCAGTTTGCGGGAGGAAGCTTTCTTT. The entire variable domain, with the rest obtained from reference TRBV28 and TRBJ1-1, is as follows: DVKVTQSSRYLVKRTGEKVFLECVQDMDHENMFWYRQDPGLGLRLIYFSYDVKMKEKGDIPEGYSVSREKKERFSLILESASTNQTSMYLCASSLREEAFFGQGTRLTVV.

The sample holds many counts of this clonotype. V is TRBV29-1 and J is TRBJ2-1, with D tentatively TRBD2 (7 bases). Trimming stripped 7 bases from V and 8 bases from J, with 9 bases between. Looked up from germline, CDR1 is SQVTM and CDR2 is ANQGSEA. The CDR3 length is 10 residues. CDR3 sequence (DNA): TGCAGCGGCGGGGGCTATGAGCAGTTCTTC. Residues: CSGGGYEQFF.

This clonotype was detected ten times or more. The chain couples TRBV9 to TRBJ2-5; D ambiguous. Germline CDR1 and CDR2: SGDLS and YYNGEE. V lost 5 bases, J lost 1 base, and 15 bases lay in between. This CDR3 has 15 amino acids. The CDR3 reads CASSAQAGAQETQYF. The DNA of the CDR3 is TGTGCCAGCAGTGCCCAGGCTGGAGCCCAAGAGACCCAGTACTTC.